This T cell receptor beta chain comes out of a study of Graves' ophthalmopathy and Graves' hyperthyroidism. From RNA, the CDR3 regions of TCR beta chains were amplified and sequenced. An opening RT-PCR round employed HTBI primers and preceded a second-round multiplex PCR. MiXCR, run by TCRdb on the multiplex PCR reads, gives a single entry per CDR3 protein. The sample has approximately 640,000 distinct CDR3 sequences, 35% to 50% seen once. This clonotype has a count of ten or more. Sequenced sample: peripheral blood. This TCR derives from an adult man with Graves' ophthalmopathy.

CDR3 protein: CASSFGVSGELFF. CDR3 DNA sequence: TGTGCCAGCAGCTTTGGGGTTTCCGGGGAGCTGTTTTTT. The V call is TRBV7-9, the J call TRBJ2-2; D unresolved. Per germline, CDR1 SEHNR and CDR2 FQNEAQ (reference sequence). Trimming took off 3 bases at V and 6 bases at J, with 8 bases between the two ends. The CDR3 contains 13 residues.